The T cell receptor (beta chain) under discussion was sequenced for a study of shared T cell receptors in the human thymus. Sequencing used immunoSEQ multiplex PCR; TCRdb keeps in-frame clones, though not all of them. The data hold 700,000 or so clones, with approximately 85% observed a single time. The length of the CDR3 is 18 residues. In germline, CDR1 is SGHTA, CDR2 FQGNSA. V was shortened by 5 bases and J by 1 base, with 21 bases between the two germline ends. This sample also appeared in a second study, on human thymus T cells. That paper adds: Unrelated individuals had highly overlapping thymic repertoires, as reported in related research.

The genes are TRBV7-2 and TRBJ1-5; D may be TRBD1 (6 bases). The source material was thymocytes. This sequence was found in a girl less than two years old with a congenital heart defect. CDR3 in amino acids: CASSPGQQVIRSNQPQHF. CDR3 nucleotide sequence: TGTGCCAGCAGCCCCGGACAGCAGGTTATTAGGAGCAATCAGCCCCAGCATTTT.